The subject of this entry is one T cell receptor beta chain. The antigen is unknown. Germline lookup yields CDR1 SGHAT and CDR2 FQNNGV. Trimming took off 0 bases at V and 7 bases at J, with 14 bases between the two ends. This CDR3 has 15 amino acids. The sample comes from a study of T cell responses to AZD1222 COVID-19 vaccine. Study-wide results and caveats: Spike-specific TCR breadth and depth both grew after two AZD1222 doses. Females made up more of the donors, who were largely white British, and clonal diversity may have come out too low.

Profiling relied on immunoSEQ multiplex PCR, and the TCRdb table lists in-frame clones only, not all of them. The repertoire consists of more than 150,000 clones, with more than 85% occurring once and the leading ten covering about 1.6%. The sequence derives from an adult who received the AZD1222 COVID-19 vaccine. The chain is built from TRBV11-2 and TRBJ2-3, with D perhaps matching TRBD1 or TRBD2 (6 bases each). Specimen: peripheral blood, collected 28 days after the second AZD1222 dose. The CDR3 protein is CASSLDYRGRNTQYF. CDR3 nucleotide sequence: TGTGCCAGCAGCTTAGATTACCGGGGGCGAAATACGCAGTATTTT.